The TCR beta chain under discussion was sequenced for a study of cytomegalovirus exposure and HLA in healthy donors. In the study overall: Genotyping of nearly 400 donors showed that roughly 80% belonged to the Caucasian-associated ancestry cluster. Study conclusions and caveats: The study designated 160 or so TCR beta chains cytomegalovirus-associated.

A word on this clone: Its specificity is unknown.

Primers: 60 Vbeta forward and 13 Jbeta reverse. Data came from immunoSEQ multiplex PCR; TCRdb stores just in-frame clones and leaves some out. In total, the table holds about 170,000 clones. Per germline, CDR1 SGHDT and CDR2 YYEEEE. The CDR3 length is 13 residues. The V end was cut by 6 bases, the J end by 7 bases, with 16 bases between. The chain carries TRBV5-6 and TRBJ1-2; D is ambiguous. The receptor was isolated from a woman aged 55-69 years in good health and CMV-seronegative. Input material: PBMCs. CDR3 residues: CASIILREAGYTF. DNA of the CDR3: TGTGCCAGCATCATATTACGGGAAGCTGGCTACACCTTC. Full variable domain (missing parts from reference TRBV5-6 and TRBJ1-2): DAGVTQSPTHLIKTRGQQVTLRCSPKSGHDTVSWYQQALGQGPQFIFQYYEEEERQRGNFPDRFSGHQFPNYSSELNVNALLLGDSALYLCASIILREAGYTFGSGTRLTVV.